The next 5 T cell receptor beta chains were all read from a single sample in a study of blood T cell repertoires in COVID-19. The repertoire was sequenced with immunoSEQ multiplex PCR; TCRdb's copy has only in-frame clones and lacks some. The table has 400,000 or so clones, 80% to 90% seen once. Material: PBMCs or T cells enriched from blood (not recorded which). The source is a man younger than 45 who had recovered from COVID-19.

The chain combines TRBV24-1 with TRBJ1-1, with 8 bases aligning to TRBD1. This CDR3 contains 14 residues. Germline CDR1 KGHDR, CDR2 SFDVKD. J lost 5 bases, V lost 5 bases, and 6 bases had no gene match. The CDR3 region is CATSGGTGGTEAFF. The CDR3 DNA follows: TGTGCCACCAGTGGCGGGACAGGTGGTACTGAAGCTTTCTTT.

V and J are TRBV24-1 and TRBJ2-3; TRBD2 aligns across 9 bases. There are 14 residues in the CDR3. The germline CDR1 and CDR2 sequences are KGHDR and SFDVKD. V was pared by 9 bases and J by 4 bases, with 7 bases of the junction left unmatched. CDR3: CATWSGRWADTQYF. CDR3 nucleotides: TGTGCCACCTGGAGCGGGAGGTGGGCAGATACGCAGTATTTT.

This rearrangement joins TRBV10-3 to TRBJ1-2; 7 positions agree with TRBD1. In germline, CDR1 is ENHRY, CDR2 SYGVKD. V lost 11 bases, J lost 7 bases, and 10 bases stayed unmatched. The CDR3 runs 12 residues. CDR3: CAGRDSYSGYTF. The CDR3 DNA follows: TGTGCCGGCCGGGACAGCTACTCTGGCTACACCTTC.

This clone was counted between two and nine times. The chain joins TRBV19 to TRBJ2-1; 12 nucleotides agree with TRBD2. The V gene's germline CDR1 is LNHDA and CDR2 SQIVND (reference sequence). CDR3 size: 17 residues. The trim removed 1 base at V and 7 bases at J, leaving 8 bases unmatched. As DNA, the CDR3 is TGTGCCAGTAGTATAGTCTTGCTAGCGGGAGGGCCGAATGAGCAGTTCTTC. This sequence encodes CASSIVLLAGGPNEQFF.

V is TRBV11-2 and J is TRBJ2-5; weak D call: TRBD1 (6 bases). V was clipped by 2 bases and J by 5 bases, with 9 bases between them. The CDR3 is made up of 13 amino acids. The germline V gene encodes CDR1 SGHAT and CDR2 FQNNGV. This CDR3 reads CASSLTGKETQYF. CDR3 in DNA: TGTGCCAGCAGCTTAACAGGGAAGGAGACCCAGTACTTC.